Each of the 28 T cell receptor beta chains below was sequenced from the same sample in a study of Graves' ophthalmopathy and Graves' hyperthyroidism. The TCR beta CDR3 regions underwent amplification from RNA transcripts. HTBI primers served in a first-round RT-PCR, which a second-round multiplex PCR followed. TCRdb itself ran the multiplex PCR reads through MiXCR, one entry per CDR3 protein. The sample has about 740,000 distinct CDR3 sequences, 40% seen once; the top ten hold approximately 43%. Sequencing was done on a sample of peripheral blood. Every receptor here comes from an adult man with Graves' ophthalmopathy.

Remarks on this clonotype: The germline gene is not matched at one end of the junction; a read error may be the cause. This chain joins TRBV20-1 and TRBJ2-7, with D perhaps TRBD2 (7 bases). This CDR3 contains 14 residues. Per the germline V gene, CDR1 is DFQATT and CDR2 is SNEGSKA (reference sequence). The CDR3 protein is CSARLGGANYGQYF. The CDR3, as DNA: TGCAGTGCTAGACTTGGGGGGGCGAACTACGGGCAGTACTTC.

The table lists this clonotype with many counts. The V call is TRBV10-3, the J call TRBJ1-1; D is uncertain. The CDR3 is 13 residues long. Germline-derived CDR1 and CDR2 are ENHRY and SYGVKD. Trimming took off 6 bases at V and 3 bases at J, with 11 bases between the two ends. The CDR3 region is CAIRGEGHTEAFF. In DNA, the CDR3 is TGTGCCATCAGGGGCGAAGGGCACACTGAAGCTTTCTTT.

This chain uses TRBV11-1 with TRBJ2-5; TRBD2 matches 9 bases. There are 15 residues in the CDR3. Germline CDR1 is SGHAT and CDR2 is FQDESV (reference sequence). Trimming removed 3 bases from V and 3 bases from J; junction bases left unmatched: 5. CDR3 protein: CASSFLAGLEETQYF. In DNA form, the CDR3 reads TGTGCCAGCAGCTTTCTAGCGGGACTGGAAGAGACCCAGTACTTC.

Comments on this clonotype: One base away lies a much larger clone, so this may be a sequencing read error. The chain uses TRBV10-3 and TRBJ1-6, with a tentative D call TRBD1 (5 bases). Trimming took 4 bases from V and 7 from J, leaving 11 bases between them. There are 14 residues in the CDR3. Germline V gene sequence: CDR1 ENHRY, CDR2 SYGVKD. The CDR3 protein is CAISASGLNSPLHF. In DNA form, the CDR3 reads TGTGCCATCAGTGCCTCAGGGCTCAATTCACCCCTCCACTTT.

This rearrangement joins TRBV29-1 to TRBJ2-7, with 15 bases aligning to TRBD2. V was clipped by 6 bases and J by 5 bases; unmatched bases: 5. Germline assignment: CDR1 SQVTM and CDR2 ANQGSEA. This CDR3 is built from 14 residues. The CDR3 region is CSVRGLAGGNEQYF. CDR3 nucleotide sequence: TGCAGCGTCCGCGGACTAGCGGGAGGGAACGAGCAGTACTTC.

The chain recombines TRBV7-6 with TRBJ2-7; 12 bases line up with TRBD2. J was trimmed by 7 bases and V by 5 bases; bases with no gene match: 9. In germline, CDR1 is SGHVS, CDR2 FNYEAQ. The CDR3 is 15 residues long. The CDR3 DNA follows: TGTGCCAGCAGCCCCACGACTAGCGGGAGTGGGGAGCAGTACTTC. Translation: CASSPTTSGSGEQYF.

The rearrangement links TRBV19 to TRBJ2-7, with 7 bases matching TRBD1. The CDR3 is 14 residues long. Looked up from germline, CDR1 is LNHDA and CDR2 is SQIVND (reference sequence). V lost 6 bases, J lost 3 bases, and 8 bases stayed unmatched. CDR3 residues: CASRMGDSLYEQYF. The CDR3 DNA reads TGTGCCAGTAGAATGGGGGACAGCCTCTACGAGCAGTACTTC.

This clonotype was detected ten times or more. V and J are TRBV7-3 and TRBJ2-6; D possibly corresponds to TRBD2 (6 bases). This CDR3 has 19 amino acids. Trimming took off 2 bases at V and 0 bases at J, with 17 bases between the two ends. Germline V gives CDR1 SGHTA, CDR2 FQGTGA. The CDR3 sequence is CASSLHVGGSLSGANVLTF. The CDR3 nucleotides are TGTGCCAGCAGCTTACATGTCGGAGGGTCCCTCTCTGGGGCCAACGTCCTGACTTTC.

This clonotype was seen many times. The V gene is TRBV7-3, the J gene TRBJ1-1; the D is unclear. V was pared by 1 base and J by 1 base, with 4 bases between. The CDR3 consists of 13 residues. Germline V gene data show CDR1 as SGHTA and CDR2 as FQGTGA. The chain's CDR3 is CASSLSWNTEAFF. CDR3 coding DNA: TGTGCCAGCAGCTTAAGTTGGAACACTGAAGCTTTCTTT.

The chain combines TRBV6-5 with TRBJ2-1, with 8 bases identical to TRBD2. The trim removed 5 bases at V and 6 bases at J, leaving 3 bases unmatched. The CDR3 has 13 residues. Per the germline V gene, CDR1 is MNHEY and CDR2 is SVGAGI. The DNA for the CDR3 is TGTGCCAGCAGTCCAGCGGGAGTCAATGAGCAGTTCTTC. Amino acid sequence: CASSPAGVNEQFF.

V gene TRBV29-1 combines with J gene TRBJ2-7, with 10 bases fitting TRBD2. The CDR3 contains 13 residues. V trimming: 5 bases; J trimming: 2 bases; junction bases outside the gene matches: 3. Germline V lookup: CDR1 SQVTM, CDR2 ANQGSEA. This chain's CDR3 is CSVRTSGTYEQYF. As DNA, the CDR3 is TGCAGCGTTAGGACTAGCGGCACCTACGAGCAGTACTTC.

Ten or more counts support this clonotype. This chain links TRBV20-1 with TRBJ2-5; perhaps TRBD2 as D (5 bases). CDR1 and CDR2 (germline): DFQATT, SNEGSKA (reference sequence). This CDR3 spans 13 amino acids. Deletions cut 2 bases from V and 5 bases from J, with 12 bases between. CDR3 protein: CSARSRRGETQYF. As DNA, the CDR3 is TGCAGTGCTAGATCACGGAGAGGGGAGACCCAGTACTTC.

The CDR3 here is CASSRVVTDPNYGYTF. CDR3 sequence (DNA): TGTGCCAGCAGCCGGGTGGTAACGGACCCTAACTATGGCTACACCTTC. The chain recombines TRBV25-1 with TRBJ1-2; no firm D call. Trimming took 6 bases from V and 0 from J, leaving 17 bases between them. The CDR3 is 16 amino acids. Germline CDR1 reads MGHDK; CDR2 reads SYGVNS.

The chain combines TRBV25-1 with TRBJ2-5, with TRBD2 identical over 7 bases. This CDR3 is 15 amino acids long. Germline loops: CDR1 MGHDK, CDR2 SYGVNS. V gave up 5 bases and J gave up 5 bases; unmatched junction bases: 11. CDR3 residues: CASSWRESSWETQYF. DNA of the CDR3: TGTGCCAGCAGTTGGCGGGAGAGTAGTTGGGAGACCCAGTACTTC. Filled out from reference TRBV25-1 and TRBJ2-5, the complete variable domain reads EADIYQTPRYLVIGTGKKITLECSQTMGHDKMYWYQQDPGMELHLIHYSYGVNSTEKGDLSSESTVSRIRTEHFPLTLESARPSHTSQYLCASSWRESSWETQYFGPGTRLLVL.

Many counts were recorded for this clonotype. The CDR3 reads CASSATGAVGYTF. The CDR3 DNA reads as TGTGCCAGCAGCGCGACAGGGGCGGTCGGCTACACCTTC. This chain connects TRBV5-4 to TRBJ1-2, with TRBD1 matching 8 bases. This CDR3 is built from 13 residues. Looked up from germline, CDR1 is SGHNT and CDR2 is YYREEE (reference sequence). With 4 bases clipped from V and 8 bases from J, the junction kept 7 bases outside the gene matches.

Many counts were recorded for this clonotype. This chain uses TRBV2 with TRBJ2-5; D unresolved. V shed 4 bases and J shed 5 bases, with 11 bases lying between them. CDR1 is SNHLY, CDR2 FYNNEI, per germline. The CDR3 consists of 13 residues. CDR3 residues: CASSGQPPETQYF. CDR3 DNA: TGTGCCAGCAGTGGCCAGCCCCCCGAGACCCAGTACTTC.

Notes on this clonotype: This CDR3 fails to terminate in the conserved phenylalanine or tryptophan, so it likely reflects a read error. The rearrangement joins TRBV10-3 to TRBJ2-7; TRBD2 agrees at 8 bases. With 6 bases clipped from V and 4 bases from J, the junction kept 17 bases outside the gene matches. CDR1 and CDR2 from the germline V gene are ENHRY and SYGVKD. The CDR3 is made up of 17 amino acids. This CDR3 reads CAISLGPVGRVGYEQYL. Written as DNA, the CDR3 is TGTGCCATCAGCTTAGGCCCTGTCGGGAGGGTGGGGTACGAGCAGTACCTC.

As concerns this clonotype: A much more abundant neighbour one base away suggests this may be a read error. The chain uses TRBV19 and TRBJ1-1; D is uncertain. CDR1 is LNHDA and CDR2 is SQIVND in the germline V gene (reference sequence). There are 13 residues in the CDR3. CDR3 loop: CVSSRAMNTEAFF. CDR3 DNA: TGTGTCAGTTCCCGCGCTATGAACACTGAAGCTTTCTTT.

The rearrangement uses TRBV7-2 and TRBJ2-1, with TRBD2 matching over 8 bases. V was clipped by 4 bases and J by 7 bases; unmatched bases: 6. CDR1 and CDR2 from the germline V gene are SGHTA and FQGNSA. CDR3 length equals 14 residues. The CDR3 nucleotides read TGTGCCAGCAGCTCCACAGGACTAGCAAATGAGCAGTTCTTC. Protein product: CASSSTGLANEQFF.

At least ten counts were recorded for this clonotype. The chain couples TRBV9 to TRBJ2-7; the D is unclear. Trimming shortened V by 4 bases and J by 2 bases, and 13 bases separated the two germline ends. The CDR3 loop spans 14 amino acids. Germline V lookup: CDR1 SGDLS, CDR2 YYNGEE. The CDR3: CASSPRLGTYEQYF. As DNA, the CDR3 is TGTGCCAGCAGCCCGCGTCTAGGAACCTACGAGCAGTACTTC.

The genes are TRBV5-5 and TRBJ1-1; possible D gene TRBD1, 6 bases. The CDR3 length is 14 residues. V lost 4 bases, J lost 3 bases, and 13 bases lay in between. In germline, CDR1 is SGHKS, CDR2 YYEKEE (reference sequence). The CDR3 region is CASSLRQVDTEAFF. The CDR3 DNA is TGTGCCAGCAGCCTTCGACAGGTCGACACTGAAGCTTTCTTT.

This clonotype was picked up many times. The CDR3 is CASSQVTGGTSGYGYTF. Here the CDR3 DNA reads TGTGCCAGCAGCCAGGTGACAGGGGGAACCTCGGGGTATGGCTACACCTTC. The V and J genes are TRBV9 and TRBJ1-2; 9 positions agree with TRBD1. Germline CDR1 reads SGDLS; CDR2 reads YYNGEE. The J segment lost 5 bases and the V segment lost 4 bases, leaving 15 bases of the junction unmatched. The CDR3 consists of 17 residues.

The rearrangement joins TRBV20-1 to TRBJ1-5; D is undetermined. Germline lookup yields CDR1 DFQATT and CDR2 SNEGSKA (reference sequence). V was clipped by 0 bases and J by 0 bases, with 12 bases between them. This CDR3 comprises 16 residues. Written as DNA, the CDR3 is TGCAGTGCTAGAGATCCCTCCGGGGTTAGCAATCAGCCCCAGCATTTT. It codes for CSARDPSGVSNQPQHF.

This chain joins TRBV7-9 and TRBJ1-6, with D tentatively TRBD1 (6 bases). The CDR3 spans 14 residues. Trimming took off 3 bases at V and 9 bases at J, with 12 bases between the two ends. Germline lookup yields CDR1 SEHNR and CDR2 FQNEAQ (reference sequence). The DNA of the CDR3 is TGTGCCAGCAGCTTTACGGGAGGGGGTTCACCCCTCCACTTT. Translated, it gives CASSFTGGGSPLHF. Full variable domain (rest looked up from reference TRBV7-9 and TRBJ1-6): DTGVSQNPRHKITKRGQNVTFRCDPISEHNRLYWYRQTLGQGPEFLTYFQNEAQLEKSRLLSDRFSAERPKGSFSTLEIQRTEQGDSAMYLCASSFTGGGSPLHFGNGTRLTVT.

V gene TRBV29-1 combines with J gene TRBJ1-4; D uncertain. Germline V gene sequence: CDR1 SQVTM, CDR2 ANQGSEA. The CDR3 consists of 14 residues. V was cut by 3 bases and J by 4 bases, with 12 bases left in between. The CDR3 DNA sequence: TGCAGCGTTGATCCTTTCTCCGGTAATGAAAAACTGTTTTTT. Translated, it gives CSVDPFSGNEKLFF.

CDR3 in DNA: TGTGCCAGCAGTCTGTCTAGCGGGAGTTACAATGAGCAGTTCTTC. Translation: CASSLSSGSYNEQFF. The gene calls are TRBV7-9 and TRBJ2-5; the match to TRBD2 covers 10 bases. The assigned J gene may be wrong: the sequence end matches TRBJ2-1 better. Germline CDR1 SEHNR, CDR2 FQNEAQ (reference sequence). The length of the CDR3 is 15 residues.

Only a few counts were recorded for this clonotype. The chain carries TRBV7-8 and TRBJ2-7; TRBD2 is a possible D gene (6 bases). Germline values: CDR1 SGHVS, CDR2 FQNEAQ. The CDR3 has 14 residues. V was cut by 0 bases and J by 2 bases, with 8 bases left in between. CDR3 region: CASSLAGLTYEQYF. The CDR3 nucleotides are TGTGCCAGCAGCTTAGCGGGACTTACCTACGAGCAGTACTTC.

The chain has TRBV25-1 and TRBJ1-6; perhaps TRBD1 as D (6 bases). Germline lookup yields CDR1 MGHDK and CDR2 SYGVNS. V was shortened by 8 bases and J by 5 bases, with 13 bases between the two germline ends. The CDR3 has 14 residues. The CDR3 is CASGLQGNNSPLHF. DNA of the CDR3: TGTGCCAGCGGTCTACAGGGCAATAATTCACCCCTCCACTTT.